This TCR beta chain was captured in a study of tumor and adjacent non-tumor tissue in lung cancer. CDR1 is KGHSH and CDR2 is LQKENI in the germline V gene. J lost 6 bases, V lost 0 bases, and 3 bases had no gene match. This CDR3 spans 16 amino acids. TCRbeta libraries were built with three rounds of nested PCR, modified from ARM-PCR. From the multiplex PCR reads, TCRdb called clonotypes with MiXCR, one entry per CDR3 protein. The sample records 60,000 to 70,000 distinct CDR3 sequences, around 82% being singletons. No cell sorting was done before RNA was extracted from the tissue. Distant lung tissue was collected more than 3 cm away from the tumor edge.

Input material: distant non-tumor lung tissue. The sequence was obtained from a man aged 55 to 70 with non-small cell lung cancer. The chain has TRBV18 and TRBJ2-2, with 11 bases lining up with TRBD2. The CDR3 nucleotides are TGTGCCAGCTCACCACCGGGACTAGCGGTAGCCGGGGAGCTGTTTTTT. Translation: CASSPPGLAVAGELFF.